The entry that follows covers one TCR beta chain sequence. Its antigen is still unknown. Per-base quality was not reported, and no clone a single base away is much larger than it. This sample was taken from a study of blood T cell repertoires in COVID-19 (dated by TCRdb to 2020 to 2021). Looking at the study overall: Samples covering the acute and convalescent phases of COVID-19 were provided by collaborators in the United States, Italy and Spain. The prospective study material was composed of cDNA or gDNA derived from T cells, B-cell-depleted T cells, or PBMCs. Subjects who had been exposed to COVID-19, were actively infected with it, or had recovered from it provided the deeply sampled blood TCRbeta repertoires that made up the dataset. The repertoires were released in a freely available public database intended as a resource for research on the immune response to SARS-CoV-2. The samples were drawn from two sources: the first 160 participants of the ongoing ImmuneRACE study, and 1,000 to 1,500 subjects contributed by 6 global collaborators. A de-identified subject ID, COVID-19 status, age in years and sex were almost always included in the sample metadata. Where available, HLA class I and class II types were obtained from metadata supplied by the sample provider rather than from assay-based typing.

Collaborating institutions collected whole blood in K2EDTA tubes following their own protocols. For TCRbeta analysis, collaborator samples were shipped as frozen whole blood, as isolated PBMCs, or as DNA extracted from either sample type. The germline V gene encodes CDR1 ENHRY and CDR2 SYGVKD. The CDR3 runs 18 amino acids, cysteine and phenylalanine included. Kept here is only the CDR3 DNA, which spans 54 bases and is read in frame from base 1. V and J are trimmed by 4 bases and 6 bases, and the gene matches miss 12 bases of the junction. Study-wide findings and limitations: How much clinical and demographic metadata was included differed by source and by participant, and the metadata was provided uncurated.

TCRbeta CDR3 regions were amplified from genomic DNA using the immunoSEQ Assay, a bias-controlled multiplex PCR. The original methods were these. The number of nucleated cells in each sample was estimated by amplification of reference gene primers within the assay. To quantify the absolute abundance of each unique TCRbeta CDR3 rearrangement, sequence reads were collapsed and filtered. For each sample, productive Simpson clonality was calculated as the square root of Simpson's diversity index across productive rearrangements. What TCRdb holds here is the immuneACCESS table cut down to in-frame rearrangements. Part of the clones is not present; checked against another copy, under half of the missing clones reflect an unresolved V gene, and the others are unexplained. V and J calls and clone size are as listed in that table; D and trimming were resolved from the DNA. The table for this sample lists some 390,000 clones; about 87% of them were counted only once. The ten largest clones represent roughly 3.1% of the sample.

This receptor was identified in a human donor in a cohort sampled during active COVID-19. The sequencing input was peripheral blood. The rearrangement combines TRBV10-3 with TRBJ2-7; TRBD2 agrees with 16 junctional bases. The nucleotide sequence reads TGTGCCATCAGTGCTACCGGGACTAGCGGGAGGGCCCTCACCGAGCAGTACTTC. This sequence encodes CAISATGTSGRALTEQYF.